The rows below give T cell receptor beta chains drawn from one sample of a study of monozygotic twins with inflammatory bowel disease. TCRdb re-called the 5' RACE reads and shows each CDR3 protein once, DNA omitted. This sample's table has around 410,000 distinct CDR3 sequences. What was sequenced was blood. These receptors all stem from a human donor with ulcerative colitis or Crohn's disease, or a healthy co-twin of an affected twin (not recorded which). CDR3s include the opening cysteine and the closing phenylalanine or tryptophan.

TRBV7-9	TRBJ1-1	CATSRKGGRNTEAFF
TRBV7-3	TRBJ1-6	CASSLGPGGIRSPLHF
TRBV5-1	TRBJ2-1	CASSLRPGSYNEQFF
TRBV15	TRBJ2-3	CATSRPPADTQYF
TRBV29-1	TRBJ2-1	CSVSTSGRVNEQFF
TRBV29-1	TRBJ1-5	CSVRVSLNQPQHF
TRBV7-2	TRBJ1-3	CASSRQGVGTSGNTIYF
TRBV19	TRBJ2-1	CASSSLGQGRYEQFF
TRBV5-1	TRBJ2-5	CASSLGHGQQETQYF
TRBV5-1	TRBJ2-2	CASSFRLAGNTGELFF
TRBV30	TRBJ2-7	CAWAVEHEQYF
TRBV4-1	TRBJ2-7	CASSQKINYEQYF
TRBV29-1	TRBJ2-1	CSVEDPGGPSGSGYNEQFF
TRBV10-3	TRBJ1-4	CVIRRQSGEKLFF
TRBV7-2	TRBJ2-5	CASSPWARRETQYF
TRBV29-1	TRBJ1-1	CSVEPGGWNTEAFF
TRBV11-2	TRBJ2-6	CASSLEKGRAYSGANVLTF
TRBV11-1	TRBJ2-2	CASSSSLMISGAGGELFF